Given below is one T cell receptor (beta chain) in context. These data are taken from a study of blood T cell repertoires in COVID-19. Looking at the study overall: Samples of COVID-19 (acute and convalescent) were obtained from the United States, Italy and Spain. PBMCs, B-cell-depleted T cells, or T cells were the source of the cDNA or gDNA that made up the material.

Authors' processing steps: Amplification of reference gene primers provided the estimated nucleated cell counts. Assay used: immunoSEQ multiplex PCR; TCRdb lists only in-frame clones, some missing. V, J and clone size derive from that table, while D and trimming were established from the DNA sequence. The sample records around 20,000 clones, over 80% being singletons. V dropped 2 bases and J dropped 7; count of bases not matched to a gene: 3. The CDR3 has 13 amino acids. From germline, CDR1 is SGHRS and CDR2 YFSETQ. The sequencing sample was made of peripheral blood. The sequence came from a human donor in a cohort sampled during active COVID-19. The donor label of this sample is uncertain. The chain couples TRBV5-1 to TRBJ1-1; 9 nucleotides agree with TRBD1. CDR3 amino acids: CASSLQGADEAFF. The DNA for the CDR3 is TGCGCCAGCAGCTTACAGGGGGCAGATGAAGCTTTCTTT.